The clone carrying this T cell receptor beta chain was counted a few times. The source of the sample is a study of blood T cell repertoires in COVID-19. At the level of the study: From the United States, Italy and Spain came samples of acute and convalescent COVID-19. Sample material is recorded as cDNA or gDNA derived from T cells, B-cell-depleted T cells, or PBMCs.

Original methodology: Counts of nucleated cells, estimated from reference gene primer amplification, were obtained. Profiled with immunoSEQ multiplex PCR; TCRdb holds only in-frame clones, not every one. V and J calls and clone size are copied from that table; D and trimming were computed from the DNA. Among some 70,000 clones listed, more than 65% were seen once. The sequence came from an older woman with acute or convalescent COVID-19. Sequences were obtained from peripheral blood.

CDR3 in amino acids: CASSEALQEESTDTQYF. The CDR3 nucleotides read TGTGCCAGCAGTGAAGCGCTTCAGGAGGAGAGCACAGATACGCAGTATTTT. J is TRBJ2-3 and V is TRBV2; tentative D call: TRBD2 (5 bases). V was shortened by 0 bases and J by 0 bases, with 13 bases between the two germline ends. The germline V gene has CDR1 SNHLY and CDR2 FYNNEI. This CDR3 spans 17 amino acids.